This TCR beta chain was obtained from a study of chemoradiotherapy in HPV16-positive cancers. Background on the study: Candidate HPV-specific T-cell clones and common TCR motifs came from functional assays in a couple of HPV16-positive patients.

The CDR3 sequence is 15 residues long. Germline values: CDR1 SGHDT, CDR2 YYEEEE. V was shortened by 4 bases and J by 4 bases, with 17 bases between the two germline ends. The table came from immunoSEQ multiplex PCR; TCRdb's copy has only in-frame clones and leaves some out. The sample holds approximately 27,000 clones; more than 80% are singletons and the top ten take approximately 5.1%. Sequenced here: blood, sampled from a patient who underwent chemoradiotherapy. The chain employs TRBV5-6 and TRBJ2-5, with TRBD1 as a possible D gene (5 bases). The receptor was isolated from a human donor with HPV-associated anogenital cancer. In DNA form, the CDR3 reads TGTGCCAGCAGCGTCCCGGCGGCAGGGATAGAGACCCAGTACTTC. Translation: CASSVPAAGIETQYF. Complete variable domain (other parts from reference TRBV5-6 and TRBJ2-5): DAGVTQSPTHLIKTRGQQVTLRCSPKSGHDTVSWYQQALGQGPQFIFQYYEEEERQRGNFPDRFSGHQFPNYSSELNVNALLLGDSALYLCASSVPAAGIETQYFGPGTRLLVL.